Listed below are T cell receptor beta chains from one sample, sequenced in a study of neurological immune-mediated disorders. MiXCR, applied by TCRdb to the 5' RACE reads, yields one record per CDR3 protein. The sample lists about 65,000 distinct CDR3 sequences; over 4% were seen once. Material for sequencing was PBMCs. The source is a man aged 45-60 years with multiple sclerosis. CDR3s include the opening cysteine and the closing phenylalanine or tryptophan. D genes are given only for firm matches. Clone sizes are given selectively: once, few, many, or a class where the clone is expanded.

many	TRBJ1-3	TRBV6-2/TRBV6-3	NA	CASSSTRSGNTIYF	TGTGCCAGCAGCTCGACGCGATCTGGAAACACCATATATTTT
many	TRBJ1-1	TRBV27	NA	CASSLSGVNTEAFF	TGTGCCAGCAGTTTATCGGGGGTGAACACTGAAGCTTTCTTT
many	TRBJ1-1	TRBV6-5	NA	CASSDDRRNTEAFF	TGTGCCAGCAGTGATGACAGAAGGAACACTGAAGCTTTCTTT
many	TRBJ1-6	TRBV10-3	TRBD1	CAISGFGQGKGNSPLHF	TGTGCCATCAGTGGGTTCGGACAGGGGAAGGGGAATTCACCCCTCCACTTT
many	TRBJ1-2	TRBV20-1	NA	CSAKPRLGVDYTF	TGCAGTGCCAAACCCAGGCTCGGAGTTGACTACACCTTC
NA	TRBJ1-2	TRBV7-8	TRBD1	CASSPGTDYYGYTF	TGTGCCAGCAGCCCTGGGACAGACTACTATGGCTACACCTTC
many	TRBJ2-2	TRBV29-1	TRBD1	CSVSNRGRTGELFF	TGCAGCGTTTCTAACAGGGGGCGCACCGGGGAGCTGTTTTTT
many	TRBJ1-2	TRBV4-3	NA	CASSQDWNSNYGYTF	TGCGCCAGCAGCCAAGATTGGAACAGTAACTATGGCTACACCTTC
many	TRBJ2-1	TRBV20-1	TRBD2	CSARVLAGIYNEQFF	TGCAGTGCTAGAGTCCTAGCGGGGATTTACAATGAGCAGTTCTTC
many	TRBJ2-7	TRBV7-2	TRBD2	CASLRGNSYEQYF	TGTGCCAGTCTGCGGGGGAATAGCTACGAGCAGTACTTC
many	TRBJ1-3	TRBV5-6	NA	CASSLGYSGNTIYF	TGTGCCAGCAGCTTGGGATACTCTGGAAACACCATATATTTT
many	TRBJ2-1	TRBV5-1	TRBD1	CASSPGQSYNEQFF	TGCGCCAGCAGCCCGGGACAGAGTTACAATGAGCAGTTCTTC
many	TRBJ1-3	TRBV12-3/TRBV12-4	TRBD1	CASRTQGPSSGNTIYF	TGTGCCAGCAGGACACAGGGGCCGAGCTCTGGAAACACCATATATTTT
many	TRBJ2-1	TRBV7-8	TRBD2	CASSLGKRGAYNEQFF	TGTGCCAGCAGCTTAGGAAAGCGGGGGGCGTACAATGAGCAGTTCTTC
few	TRBJ2-1	TRBV15	TRBD2	CATSRDLSGGVYNEQFF	TGTGCCACCAGCAGAGATCTTAGCGGGGGGGTGTACAATGAGCAGTTCTTC
many	TRBJ2-5	TRBV20-1	TRBD2	CSAYTSGEKETQYF	TGCAGTGCGTATACTAGCGGGGAAAAAGAGACCCAGTACTTC
many	TRBJ2-5	TRBV7-6	NA	CASSLLSGQETQYF	TGTGCCAGCAGCTTATTGTCCGGGCAGGAGACCCAGTACTTC